This is a list of T cell receptor beta chains from one sample in a study of cytomegalovirus exposure and HLA in healthy donors. Sequencing used immunoSEQ multiplex PCR; TCRdb keeps in-frame clones, though not all of them. The sample includes approximately 86,000 clones, roughly 70% of them seen just once. The sample taken for sequencing was PBMCs. Receptors were obtained from a man aged 35 to 55 in good health and CMV-seronegative. The CDR3 runs from the conserved cysteine through the conserved F or W. The D gene is left open where the match is weak. Clone size is not always given. Where it is, it says once, few, many or a class for expanded clones.

v_call: TRBV7-9
d_call: NA
j_call: TRBJ1-6
clone_size: NA
cdr3_aa: CASSSDPPGVAYNSPLHF
cdr3_nt: TGTGCCAGCAGCTCGGACCCCCCAGGGGTCGCCTATAATTCACCCCTCCACTTT

v_call: TRBV4-1
d_call: TRBD1
j_call: TRBJ2-3
clone_size: NA
cdr3_aa: CASSPGGQGNTQYF
cdr3_nt: TGCGCCAGCAGCCCAGGAGGACAGGGGAATACGCAGTATTTT

v_call: TRBV19
d_call: TRBD1
j_call: TRBJ1-1
clone_size: NA
cdr3_aa: CASSYRGGAGTEAFF
cdr3_nt: TGTGCCAGTAGCTACCGAGGGGGCGCAGGCACTGAAGCTTTCTTT

v_call: TRBV23-1
d_call: NA
j_call: TRBJ1-2
clone_size: once
cdr3_aa: CASSQSRGGENGYTF
cdr3_nt: TGCGCCAGCAGTCAATCACGGGGGGGTGAGAATGGCTACACCTTC

v_call: TRBV30
d_call: NA
j_call: TRBJ1-4
clone_size: NA
cdr3_aa: CAWSVHREKKLFF
cdr3_nt: TGTGCCTGGAGTGTACACCGGGAGAAAAAACTGTTTTTT

v_call: TRBV10-3
d_call: NA
j_call: TRBJ2-2
clone_size: NA
cdr3_aa: CAIIIGARNTGELFF
cdr3_nt: TGTGCCATCATTATAGGGGCGCGAAACACCGGGGAGCTGTTTTTT

v_call: TRBV10-3
d_call: TRBD2
j_call: TRBJ2-7
clone_size: NA
cdr3_aa: CAISESGMRGESYEQYF
cdr3_nt: TGTGCCATCAGTGAGTCGGGGATGCGGGGGGAATCCTACGAGCAGTACTTC

v_call: TRBV19
d_call: TRBD1
j_call: TRBJ2-5
clone_size: once
cdr3_aa: CASSIGDRGQETQYF
cdr3_nt: TGTGCCAGTAGTATAGGGGACAGGGGTCAAGAGACCCAGTACTTC

v_call: TRBV5-1
d_call: TRBD2
j_call: TRBJ2-7
clone_size: once
cdr3_aa: CASSLAGRTYEQYF
cdr3_nt: TGCGCCAGCAGCTTGGCCGGGAGGACCTACGAGCAGTACTTC

v_call: TRBV27
d_call: TRBD1
j_call: TRBJ1-5
clone_size: NA
cdr3_aa: CASSWTGGGQPQHF
cdr3_nt: TGTGCCAGCAGCTGGACAGGGGGCGGTCAGCCCCAGCATTTT

v_call: TRBV5-6
d_call: TRBD1
j_call: TRBJ1-4
clone_size: NA
cdr3_aa: CASSRWDRGDEKLFF
cdr3_nt: TGTGCCAGCAGCCGATGGGACAGGGGTGACGAAAAACTGTTTTTT

v_call: TRBV10-3
d_call: NA
j_call: TRBJ2-7
clone_size: NA
cdr3_aa: CAISEVAYEQYF
cdr3_nt: TGTGCCATCAGTGAAGTAGCTTACGAGCAGTACTTC

v_call: TRBV6-5
d_call: NA
j_call: TRBJ2-1
clone_size: NA
cdr3_aa: CASSYSILAEQFF
cdr3_nt: TGTGCCAGCAGTTACTCGATACTCGCCGAGCAGTTCTTC

v_call: TRBV4-3
d_call: TRBD1
j_call: TRBJ2-6
clone_size: NA
cdr3_aa: CASSQIDRGSGANVLTF
cdr3_nt: TGCGCCAGCAGCCAAATTGACAGGGGCTCTGGGGCCAACGTCCTGACTTTC

v_call: TRBV5-6
d_call: NA
j_call: TRBJ1-2
clone_size: NA
cdr3_aa: CASRSRLSIYGYTF
cdr3_nt: TGTGCCAGCAGATCGAGACTCTCCATCTATGGCTACACCTTC

v_call: TRBV6-5
d_call: TRBD1
j_call: TRBJ2-7
clone_size: NA
cdr3_aa: CASKTGQGRYEQYF
cdr3_nt: TGTGCCAGCAAAACTGGACAGGGGAGGTACGAGCAGTACTTC

v_call: TRBV4-1
d_call: TRBD1
j_call: TRBJ1-1
clone_size: NA
cdr3_aa: CATGDSPNTEAFF
cdr3_nt: TGCGCCACGGGGGACAGCCCGAACACTGAAGCTTTCTTT

v_call: TRBV7-9
d_call: NA
j_call: TRBJ2-3
clone_size: NA
cdr3_aa: CASSTGTPSTDTQYF
cdr3_nt: TGTGCCAGCAGCACCGGGACACCTAGCACAGATACGCAGTATTTT

v_call: TRBV5-1
d_call: NA
j_call: TRBJ2-6
clone_size: NA
cdr3_aa: CASSKTGFTGANVLTF
cdr3_nt: TGCGCCAGCAGCAAGACAGGCTTCACTGGGGCCAACGTCCTGACTTTC

v_call: TRBV5-1
d_call: NA
j_call: TRBJ2-3
clone_size: NA
cdr3_aa: CASSLYPDTQYF
cdr3_nt: TGCGCCAGCAGCTTGTATCCAGATACGCAGTATTTT

v_call: TRBV27
d_call: TRBD2
j_call: TRBJ2-1
clone_size: NA
cdr3_aa: CASSGAGGSYNEQFF
cdr3_nt: TGTGCCAGCAGTGGAGCGGGGGGATCCTACAATGAGCAGTTCTTC

v_call: TRBV30
d_call: NA
j_call: TRBJ2-7
clone_size: NA
cdr3_aa: CAWSVNTVPYEQYF
cdr3_nt: TGTGCCTGGAGTGTTAACACCGTGCCCTACGAGCAGTACTTC

v_call: TRBV19
d_call: NA
j_call: TRBJ1-5
clone_size: NA
cdr3_aa: CASSIREGQPQHF
cdr3_nt: TGTGCCAGTAGTATAAGGGAGGGTCAGCCCCAGCATTTT

v_call: TRBV7-2
d_call: NA
j_call: TRBJ1-2
clone_size: NA
cdr3_aa: CASSLSGTTGGYTF
cdr3_nt: TGTGCCAGCAGCCTTTCCGGGACAACCGGCGGCTACACCTTC

v_call: TRBV30
d_call: TRBD2
j_call: TRBJ2-1
clone_size: NA
cdr3_aa: CAWSEERGGRNEQFF
cdr3_nt: TGTGCCTGGAGTGAGGAGCGGGGGGGCCGGAATGAGCAGTTCTTC

v_call: TRBV9
d_call: NA
j_call: TRBJ2-1
clone_size: NA
cdr3_aa: CASSVEAGFSYNEQFF
cdr3_nt: TGTGCCAGCAGCGTAGAGGCGGGCTTCTCCTACAATGAGCAGTTCTTC

v_call: TRBV11-3
d_call: NA
j_call: TRBJ2-2
clone_size: few
cdr3_aa: CASSFGAGELFF
cdr3_nt: TGTGCCAGCAGCTTCGGGGCCGGGGAGCTGTTTTTT

v_call: TRBV5-1
d_call: TRBD1
j_call: TRBJ2-3
clone_size: NA
cdr3_aa: CASARDRVDTQYF
cdr3_nt: TGCGCCAGCGCACGGGACAGGGTAGATACGCAGTATTTT

v_call: TRBV12-2
d_call: NA
j_call: TRBJ1-4
clone_size: NA
cdr3_aa: CASRRTQGVGEKLFF
cdr3_nt: TGTGCAAGTCGCCGTACACAGGGGGTTGGAGAAAAACTGTTTTTT

v_call: TRBV6-5
d_call: TRBD1
j_call: TRBJ1-2
clone_size: NA
cdr3_aa: CASRVTRGTAGGYTF
cdr3_nt: TGTGCCAGCAGGGTGACCCGCGGGACAGCGGGTGGCTACACCTTC

v_call: TRBV10-3
d_call: TRBD1
j_call: TRBJ1-1
clone_size: NA
cdr3_aa: CAIRRKGQGDTEAFF
cdr3_nt: TGTGCCATTCGAAGAAAAGGACAGGGCGACACTGAAGCTTTCTTT

v_call: TRBV28
d_call: NA
j_call: TRBJ1-5
clone_size: NA
cdr3_aa: CASSWDIRAQHF
cdr3_nt: TGTGCCAGCAGTTGGGACATCCGGGCCCAGCATTTT

v_call: TRBV18
d_call: NA
j_call: TRBJ2-7
clone_size: NA
cdr3_aa: CASSPRQKGYEQYF
cdr3_nt: TGTGCCAGCTCACCGCGACAGAAGGGGTACGAGCAGTACTTC

v_call: TRBV5-5
d_call: NA
j_call: TRBJ1-5
clone_size: NA
cdr3_aa: CASSLGSTLNQPQHF
cdr3_nt: TGTGCCAGCAGCTTAGGGAGTACGTTAAATCAGCCCCAGCATTTT

v_call: TRBV7-2
d_call: NA
j_call: TRBJ1-2
clone_size: NA
cdr3_aa: CASSLEGIVYGYTF
cdr3_nt: TGTGCCAGCAGCTTAGAGGGGATCGTCTATGGCTACACCTTC

v_call: TRBV11-3
d_call: TRBD1
j_call: TRBJ2-3
clone_size: NA
cdr3_aa: CASSPGQGTDTQYF
cdr3_nt: TGTGCCAGCAGCCCAGGACAGGGTACAGATACGCAGTATTTT

v_call: TRBV7-9
d_call: NA
j_call: TRBJ2-2
clone_size: NA
cdr3_aa: CASSLVVGTTGELFF
cdr3_nt: TGTGCCAGCAGCTTAGTGGTTGGCACCACCGGGGAGCTGTTTTTT

v_call: TRBV5-8
d_call: TRBD2
j_call: TRBJ2-3
clone_size: NA
cdr3_aa: CASSFLPWTSVTDTQYF
cdr3_nt: TGTGCCAGCAGCTTTCTCCCTTGGACTAGCGTCACAGATACGCAGTATTTT

v_call: TRBV4-1
d_call: TRBD1
j_call: TRBJ2-7
clone_size: NA
cdr3_aa: CASSLLSGTAPPYEQYF
cdr3_nt: TGCGCCAGCAGCCTCTTATCCGGGACAGCACCCCCCTACGAGCAGTACTTC

v_call: TRBV28
d_call: NA
j_call: TRBJ2-7
clone_size: few
cdr3_aa: CASSFSSYEQYF
cdr3_nt: TGTGCCAGCAGTTTCTCCAGCTACGAGCAGTACTTC

v_call: TRBV11-2
d_call: NA
j_call: TRBJ1-6
clone_size: NA
cdr3_aa: CASSLDAGNSPLHF
cdr3_nt: TGTGCCAGCAGCTTAGATGCAGGGAATTCACCCCTCCACTTT

v_call: TRBV7-8
d_call: TRBD1
j_call: TRBJ2-5
clone_size: NA
cdr3_aa: CASSPRDSQETQYF
cdr3_nt: TGTGCCAGCAGCCCCCGGGACAGCCAAGAGACCCAGTACTTC

v_call: TRBV6-4
d_call: NA
j_call: TRBJ2-1
clone_size: NA
cdr3_aa: CASSDSPGPRSTSSYNEQFF
cdr3_nt: TGTGCCAGCAGTGACTCCCCGGGACCGAGGTCGACTAGCTCCTACAATGAGCAGTTCTTC

v_call: TRBV15
d_call: NA
j_call: TRBJ2-3
clone_size: NA
cdr3_aa: CATSRDNLATDTQYF
cdr3_nt: TGTGCCACCAGCAGAGATAACCTAGCGACAGATACGCAGTATTTT

v_call: TRBV18
d_call: TRBD1
j_call: TRBJ1-1
clone_size: few
cdr3_aa: CASSDRVINTEAFF
cdr3_nt: TGTGCCAGCTCAGACAGGGTTATAAACACTGAAGCTTTCTTT

v_call: TRBV7-6
d_call: TRBD2
j_call: TRBJ2-1
clone_size: NA
cdr3_aa: CASSLALSRTSGGSYYNEQFF
cdr3_nt: TGTGCCAGCAGCTTAGCGCTCTCGAGGACTAGCGGGGGTTCCTACTACAATGAGCAGTTCTTC

v_call: TRBV28
d_call: TRBD2
j_call: TRBJ2-3
clone_size: NA
cdr3_aa: CASRPTLGLAGGEGTDTQYF
cdr3_nt: TGTGCCAGCAGACCTACCCTGGGACTAGCGGGGGGCGAGGGCACAGATACGCAGTATTTT

v_call: TRBV4-3
d_call: TRBD2
j_call: TRBJ2-1
clone_size: NA
cdr3_aa: CASTFIASGGYNEQFF
cdr3_nt: TGCGCCAGCACCTTCATCGCCAGCGGGGGTTACAATGAGCAGTTCTTC

v_call: TRBV5-3
d_call: NA
j_call: TRBJ1-5
clone_size: NA
cdr3_aa: CARRTTPTSNQPQHF
cdr3_nt: TGTGCCAGAAGGACGACACCCACTAGCAATCAGCCCCAGCATTTT

v_call: TRBV11-3
d_call: NA
j_call: TRBJ1-1
clone_size: NA
cdr3_aa: CASSLDRWSTEAFF
cdr3_nt: TGTGCCAGCAGCTTAGATAGGTGGAGCACTGAAGCTTTCTTT

v_call: TRBV5-1
d_call: NA
j_call: TRBJ1-3
clone_size: NA
cdr3_aa: CASSLGDGDSGNTIYF
cdr3_nt: TGCGCCAGCAGCTTGGGAGACGGGGACTCTGGAAACACCATATATTTT

v_call: TRBV11-3
d_call: NA
j_call: TRBJ2-3
clone_size: NA
cdr3_aa: CASSTGTSTDTQYF
cdr3_nt: TGTGCCAGCAGCACCGGGACTAGCACAGATACGCAGTATTTT

v_call: TRBV14
d_call: TRBD1
j_call: TRBJ1-6
clone_size: NA
cdr3_aa: CASSDRGGGSPLHF
cdr3_nt: TGTGCCAGCAGCGATCGAGGGGGCGGTTCACCCCTCCACTTT

v_call: TRBV4-1
d_call: NA
j_call: TRBJ2-1
clone_size: NA
cdr3_aa: CASSRPDGSGNEQFF
cdr3_nt: TGCGCCAGCAGCCGGCCCGACGGGTCGGGGAATGAGCAGTTCTTC